This TCR beta chain was captured in a study of CD8 T cells in ankylosing spondylitis. Details on this clonotype: Its antigen remains unidentified.

Study-level points and caveats: Within peripheral blood, clones linked to disease were CD8+ and relatively rare. A TCR beta motif made of 7 to 9 highly homologous variants seemed typical of ankylosing spondylitis blood. Significantly higher representation of disease-linked clones was reported for matched ankylosing spondylitis synovial fluid.

TCRdb called the 5' RACE reads again in MiXCR, with one record for every CDR3 protein. The table shows about 250,000 distinct CDR3 sequences, with 30% to 40% occurring only once. This CDR3 is 15 amino acids long. Per germline, CDR1 SGHVS and CDR2 FQNEAQ. The V gene lost 0 bases and the J gene lost 2 bases, with 11 bases spanning the gap. The sequence derives from a male donor with ankylosing spondylitis or in good health (not recorded which). The sample consisted of blood, either unsorted or a sorted T cell fraction (not recorded which). This chain joins TRBV7-8 and TRBJ2-7, with a possible D match to TRBD2 (5 bases). The DNA of the CDR3 is TGTGCCAGCAGCTTAGCGATAGGGAGCACCTACGAGCAGTACTTC. This sequence encodes CASSLAIGSTYEQYF.